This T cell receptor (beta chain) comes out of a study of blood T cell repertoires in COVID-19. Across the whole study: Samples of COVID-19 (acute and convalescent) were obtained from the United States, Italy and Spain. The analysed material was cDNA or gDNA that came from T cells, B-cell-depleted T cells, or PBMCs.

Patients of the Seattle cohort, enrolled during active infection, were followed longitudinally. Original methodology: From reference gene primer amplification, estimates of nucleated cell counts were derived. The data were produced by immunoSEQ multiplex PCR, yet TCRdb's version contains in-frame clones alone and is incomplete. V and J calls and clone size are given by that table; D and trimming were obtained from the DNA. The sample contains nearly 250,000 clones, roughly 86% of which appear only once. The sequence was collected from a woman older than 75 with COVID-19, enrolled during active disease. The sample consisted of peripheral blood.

The CDR3 DNA follows: TGCGCCAGCAGCCGGGAACGGGGGACAGGGGTCAATCAGCCCCAGCATTTT. Translating gives CASSRERGTGVNQPQHF. V and J are TRBV4-1 and TRBJ1-5, with 10 bases matching TRBD1. CDR1 is MGHRA, CDR2 YSYEKL, per germline. CDR3 length equals 17 residues. After removal of 4 bases from V and 3 bases from J, the junction contained 9 bases not matched to a gene.